This T cell receptor (beta chain) originates from a study of shared clonotypes between healthy human individuals. Whole-study findings and limits: An effect of sequencing depth on clonotype sharing among donors was expected.

As concerns this clone: Its target is not known.

The naive CD8 population came from CD45RO-negative cells selected for CCR7, without terminally differentiated effector memory CD45RA+ cells. Only in-frame clones appear in the TCRdb table, and some are missing; sequencing was by immunoSEQ multiplex PCR. This table holds more than 2 million clones, 80% to 95% found once. This receptor was identified in a man younger than 30 in good health. Some clones in this sample may be carry-over from other donors' samples. The sequenced material came from naive CD8+ T cells from PBMCs.

The CDR3 here is CASSIPGRLDEQFF. The DNA of the CDR3 is TGTGCCAGCAGCATACCGGGACGTCTTGACGAGCAGTTCTTC. The chain links TRBV7-9 to TRBJ2-1; either TRBD1 or TRBD2 may fit D (5 bases each). CDR3 length: 14 residues. The ends were cut back, 5 bases at V and 10 bases at J, with 18 bases in the middle. Per the germline V gene, CDR1 is SEHNR and CDR2 is FQNEAQ (reference sequence).